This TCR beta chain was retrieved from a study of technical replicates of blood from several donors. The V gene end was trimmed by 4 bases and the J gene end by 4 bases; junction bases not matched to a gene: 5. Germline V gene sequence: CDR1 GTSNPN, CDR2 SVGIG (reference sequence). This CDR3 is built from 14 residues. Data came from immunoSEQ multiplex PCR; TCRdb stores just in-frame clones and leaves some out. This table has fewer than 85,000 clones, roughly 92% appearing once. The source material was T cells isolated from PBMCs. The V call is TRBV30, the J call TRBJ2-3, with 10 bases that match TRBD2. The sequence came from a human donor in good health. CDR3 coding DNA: TGTGCCTGGATAGCGGGGGGTTACGCAGATACGCAGTATTTT. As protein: CAWIAGGYADTQYF.